This TCR beta chain was found in a study of T cell repertoires in cytomegalovirus infection. The overall study: Public TCR beta signatures indicated both CMV infection and matching HLA type. Findings and caveats of the study: Dominant in the ex vivo response were TCR beta clonotypes restricted by HLA-C and specific for CMV. Frequencies of public TCR beta families were cumulated, and this identified carriers of CMV plus the relevant HLA.

One entry per CDR3 protein, called by TCRdb with MiXCR from the reads. The sample carries hundreds of thousands of distinct CDR3 sequences, 20% to 30% recorded once. This clonotype occurred many times. Its antigen is not known. Germline V gene data show CDR1 as SEHNR and CDR2 as FQNEAQ (reference sequence). Trimming left V 7 bases short and J 0 bases short, with 9 bases between. There are 13 residues in the CDR3. The V and J genes are TRBV7-9 and TRBJ1-1, with D unresolved. Source material: CD8+ T cells from PBMCs. The TCR comes from a human donor in good health (CMV status not recorded). Some clones in this sample may be carry-over from other donors' samples. CDR3 sequence: CASMRGMNTEAFF. The CDR3 DNA follows: TGTGCCAGCATGAGAGGGATGAACACTGAAGCTTTCTTT.